This T cell receptor beta chain comes out of a study of blood T cell repertoires in COVID-19 (dated by TCRdb to between 2020 and 2021). Regarding the research as a whole: Samples covering the acute and convalescent phases of COVID-19 were provided by collaborators in the United States, Italy and Spain. The repertoires were released in a freely available public database meant as a resource for research on the immune response to SARS-CoV-2. Where available, HLA class I and class II types were taken from metadata supplied by the sample provider and were not determined by assay-based typing. The prospective study material was composed of cDNA or gDNA derived from T cells, B-cell-depleted T cells, or PBMCs. Deeply sampled blood TCRbeta repertoires from subjects exposed to, actively infected with, or recovered from COVID-19 were included in the dataset. A de-identified subject ID, COVID-19 status, age in years and sex were almost always included in the sample metadata. The samples were drawn from the first 160 participants of the ongoing ImmuneRACE study and from 950 to 1,500 subjects provided by 6 global collaborators. The research as a whole found: The quantity of clinical and demographic metadata differed by source and by participant and was supplied without curation.

The immunoSEQ Assay, a bias-controlled multiplex PCR, was used to amplify TCRbeta CDR3 regions from genomic DNA. Turning to the authors' computational methods: Nucleated cell counts per sample were estimated from amplification of reference gene primers within the assay. To quantify the absolute abundance of each unique TCRbeta CDR3 rearrangement, sequence reads were collapsed and filtered. For each sample, productive Simpson clonality was calculated by taking the square root of Simpson's diversity index across productive rearrangements. The immuneACCESS repertoire file appears here via TCRdb, limited to in-frame rearrangements. These files lack a portion of the clones; in checked studies, under half of the deficit traces to unresolved V genes, and the cause of the others is not known. The V and J calls and clone size were taken over from that table, and D and trimming were inferred from the DNA. This sample lists approximately 69,000 clones; nearly 90% were detected once. The top ten clonotypes cover about 5% of the sample.

The collaborating institutions used their own protocols to collect whole blood in K2EDTA tubes. For TCRbeta analysis, collaborators shipped samples in one of three forms: frozen whole blood, isolated PBMCs, or DNA extracted from either of those sample types. The trim is 4 bases for V and 10 bases for J, with a gap of 14 bases between the germline ends. The CDR3, cysteine through phenylalanine, is 13 amino acids long. Of the read, only the CDR3 DNA is kept; its 39 bases are in frame from base 1. CDR1 and CDR2 were assigned from the germline V gene as SGHTA and FQGNSA. In regard to this clone: Its antigen has not been determined. Nothing much larger sits one base from this clone, and base qualities are not available.

The clonotype originates from a man in his fifties or sixties with acute or convalescent COVID-19. The sequence is built from TRBV7-2 and TRBJ2-1; TRBD2 is a possible D gene, resting on 5 matching bases. The sample taken for sequencing was peripheral blood. The CDR3 protein: CASSYYTRLEQFF. The DNA sequence is as follows: TGTGCCAGCAGCTACTACACTCGACTAGAGCAGTTCTTC. Extended through the reference TRBV7-2 and TRBJ2-1 proteins, this CDR3 yields the full variable domain: GAGVSQSPSNKVTEKGKDVELRCDPISGHTALYWYRQSLGQGLEFLIYFQGNSAPDKSGLPSDRFSAERTGGSVSTLTIQRTQQEDSAVYLCASSYYTRLEQFFGPGTRLTVL.